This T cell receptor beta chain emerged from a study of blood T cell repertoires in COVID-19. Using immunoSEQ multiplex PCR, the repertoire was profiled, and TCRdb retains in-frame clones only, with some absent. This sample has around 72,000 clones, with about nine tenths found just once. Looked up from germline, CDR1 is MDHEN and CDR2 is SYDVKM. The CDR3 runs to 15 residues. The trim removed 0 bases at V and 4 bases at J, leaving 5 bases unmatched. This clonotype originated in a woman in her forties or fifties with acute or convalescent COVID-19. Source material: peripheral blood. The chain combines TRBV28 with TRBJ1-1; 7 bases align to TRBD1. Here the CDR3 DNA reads TGTGCCAGCAGTTTATGGGGGACAGTAGGCACTGAAGCTTTCTTT. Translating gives CASSLWGTVGTEAFF. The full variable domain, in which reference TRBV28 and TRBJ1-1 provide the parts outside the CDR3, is DVKVTQSSRYLVKRTGEKVFLECVQDMDHENMFWYRQDPGLGLRLIYFSYDVKMKEKGDIPEGYSVSREKKERFSLILESASTNQTSMYLCASSLWGTVGTEAFFGQGTRLTVV.